The source of this T cell receptor beta chain is a study of control samples from healthy donors and cancer patients. Trimming pared 6 bases from V and 2 bases from J, leaving 12 bases between. Germline V gives CDR1 MNHEY, CDR2 SVGAGI. The CDR3 has 14 residues. TCRdb keeps only in-frame clones here, not all; method: immunoSEQ multiplex PCR. The sample consists of about 100,000 clones, 85% of them appearing once. The sequencing input was blood. The chain recombines TRBV6-5 with TRBJ2-3; D is perhaps TRBD2 (5 bases). The sequence was obtained from a man aged 25 to 45 in good health. This CDR3 is CASRWSGLTDTQYF. DNA for the CDR3: TGTGCCAGCAGATGGAGCGGACTCACAGATACGCAGTATTTT.